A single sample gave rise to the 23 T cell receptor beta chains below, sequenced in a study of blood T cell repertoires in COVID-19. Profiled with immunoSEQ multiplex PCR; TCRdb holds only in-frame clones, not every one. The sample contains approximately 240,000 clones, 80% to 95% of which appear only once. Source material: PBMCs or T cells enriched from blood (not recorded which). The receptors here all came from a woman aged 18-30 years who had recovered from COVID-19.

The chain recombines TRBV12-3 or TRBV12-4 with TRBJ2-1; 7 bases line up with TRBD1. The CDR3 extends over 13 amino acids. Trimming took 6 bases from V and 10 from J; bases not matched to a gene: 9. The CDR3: CASRELGGTEQFF. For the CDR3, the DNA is TGTGCCAGCAGAGAATTAGGGGGCACAGAGCAGTTCTTC.

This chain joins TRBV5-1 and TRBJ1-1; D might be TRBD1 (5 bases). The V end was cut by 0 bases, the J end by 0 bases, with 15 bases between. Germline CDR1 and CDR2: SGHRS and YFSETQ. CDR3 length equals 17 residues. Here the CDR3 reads CASSLDGDYRLNTEAFF. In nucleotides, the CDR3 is TGCGCCAGCAGCTTGGATGGGGACTACCGACTGAACACTGAAGCTTTCTTT.

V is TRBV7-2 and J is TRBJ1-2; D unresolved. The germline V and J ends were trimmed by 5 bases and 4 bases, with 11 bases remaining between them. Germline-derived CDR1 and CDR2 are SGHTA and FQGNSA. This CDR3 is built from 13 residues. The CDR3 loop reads CASSREPVYGYTF. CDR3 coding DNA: TGTGCCAGCAGCCGGGAGCCAGTCTATGGCTACACCTTC.

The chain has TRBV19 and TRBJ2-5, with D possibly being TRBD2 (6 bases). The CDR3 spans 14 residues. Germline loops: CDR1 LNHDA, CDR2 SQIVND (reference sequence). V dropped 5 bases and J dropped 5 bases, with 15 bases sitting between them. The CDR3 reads CASSVLGGDETQYF. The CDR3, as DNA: TGTGCCAGTAGTGTGTTGGGGGGTGACGAGACCCAGTACTTC. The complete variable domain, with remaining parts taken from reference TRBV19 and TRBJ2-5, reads DGGITQSPKYLFRKEGQNVTLSCEQNLNHDAMYWYRQDPGQGLRLIYYSQIVNDFQKGDIAEGYSVSREKKESFPLTVTSAQKNPTAFYLCASSVLGGDETQYFGPGTRLLVL.

The chain's CDR3 is CASSLGLAIGRTQYF. CDR3 in DNA: TGCGCCAGCAGCCTGGGACTAGCAATAGGTCGGACCCAGTACTTC. J is TRBJ2-5 and V is TRBV4-3; TRBD2 agrees at 9 bases. The CDR3 runs to 15 residues. V dropped 4 bases and J dropped 7; count of bases not matched to a gene: 10. In germline, CDR1 is LGHNA, CDR2 YSLEER.

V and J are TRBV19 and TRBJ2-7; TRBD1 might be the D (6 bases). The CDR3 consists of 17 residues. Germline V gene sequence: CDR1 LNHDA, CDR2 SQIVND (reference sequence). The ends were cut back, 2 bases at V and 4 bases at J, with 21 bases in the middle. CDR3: CASSIRAPPGTLYEQYF. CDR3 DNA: TGTGCCAGTAGTATACGGGCCCCCCCCGGGACACTTTACGAGCAGTACTTC. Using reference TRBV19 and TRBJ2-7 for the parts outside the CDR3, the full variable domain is DGGITQSPKYLFRKEGQNVTLSCEQNLNHDAMYWYRQDPGQGLRLIYYSQIVNDFQKGDIAEGYSVSREKKESFPLTVTSAQKNPTAFYLCASSIRAPPGTLYEQYFGPGTRLTVT.

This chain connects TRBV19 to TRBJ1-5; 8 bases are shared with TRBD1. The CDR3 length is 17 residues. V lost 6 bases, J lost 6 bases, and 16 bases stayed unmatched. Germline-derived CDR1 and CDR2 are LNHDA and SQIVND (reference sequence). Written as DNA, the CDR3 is TGTGCCAGTAGACAACAGGGGGGGATCGGTATCGGTCAGCCCCAGCATTTT. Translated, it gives CASRQQGGIGIGQPQHF.

The DNA for the CDR3 is TGTGCCAGCAGCCCCGGGACTAGCGGCCAAGAGACCCAGTACTTC. Its protein is CASSPGTSGQETQYF. The rearrangement links TRBV9 to TRBJ2-5, with TRBD2 matching over 11 bases. V shed 4 bases, J shed 1 base, and the junction held 3 bases outside the gene matches. The germline CDR1 and CDR2 sequences are SGDLS and YYNGEE. The CDR3 contains 15 residues. Filled out from reference TRBV9 and TRBJ2-5, the complete variable domain reads DSGVTQTPKHLITATGQRVTLRCSPRSGDLSVYWYQQSLDQGLQFLIQYYNGEERAKGNILERFSAQQFPDLHSELNLSSLELGDSALYFCASSPGTSGQETQYFGPGTRLLVL.

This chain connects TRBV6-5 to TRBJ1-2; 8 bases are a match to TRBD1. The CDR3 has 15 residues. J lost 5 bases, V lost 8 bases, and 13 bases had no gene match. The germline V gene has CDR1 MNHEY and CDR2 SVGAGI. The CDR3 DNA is TGTGCCAGCCGTCTCCAGGGGGCTGCGGGGTATGGCTACACCTTC. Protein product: CASRLQGAAGYGYTF.

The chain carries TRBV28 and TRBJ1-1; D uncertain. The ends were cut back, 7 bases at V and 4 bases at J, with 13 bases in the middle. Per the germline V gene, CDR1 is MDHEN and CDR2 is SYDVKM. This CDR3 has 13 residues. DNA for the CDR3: TGTGCCAGCACTACCGGTTATCTCACTGAAGCTTTCTTT. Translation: CASTTGYLTEAFF.

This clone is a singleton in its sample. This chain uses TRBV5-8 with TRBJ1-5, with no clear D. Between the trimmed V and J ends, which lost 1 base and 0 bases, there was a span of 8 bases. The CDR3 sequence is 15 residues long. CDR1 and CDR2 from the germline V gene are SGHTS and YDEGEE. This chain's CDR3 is CASSLRVYSNQPQHF. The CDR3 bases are TGTGCCAGCAGCTTGAGAGTTTATAGCAATCAGCCCCAGCATTTT.

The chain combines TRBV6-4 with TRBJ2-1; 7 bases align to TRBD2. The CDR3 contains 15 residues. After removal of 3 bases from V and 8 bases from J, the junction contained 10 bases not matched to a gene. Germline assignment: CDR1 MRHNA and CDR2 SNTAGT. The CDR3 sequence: CASSDYRREWHEQFF. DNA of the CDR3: TGTGCCAGCAGTGATTATCGGCGGGAGTGGCATGAGCAGTTCTTC.

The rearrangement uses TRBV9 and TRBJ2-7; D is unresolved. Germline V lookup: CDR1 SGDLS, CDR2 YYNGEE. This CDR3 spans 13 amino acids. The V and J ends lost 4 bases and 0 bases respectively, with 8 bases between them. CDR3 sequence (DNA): TGTGCCAGCAGCAAACAGAGCTCCTACGAGCAGTACTTC. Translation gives CASSKQSSYEQYF.

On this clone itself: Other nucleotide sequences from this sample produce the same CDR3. CDR3 coding DNA: TGCAGCGTTGAGGACCGCGGGGGCTACACCTTC. Amino acid sequence: CSVEDRGGYTF. The V and J genes are TRBV29-1 and TRBJ1-2, with D hard to call. The CDR3 sequence is 11 residues long. Germline CDR1 and CDR2: SQVTM and ANQGSEA. V lost 3 bases to trimming and J lost 8 bases, with 10 bases between them.

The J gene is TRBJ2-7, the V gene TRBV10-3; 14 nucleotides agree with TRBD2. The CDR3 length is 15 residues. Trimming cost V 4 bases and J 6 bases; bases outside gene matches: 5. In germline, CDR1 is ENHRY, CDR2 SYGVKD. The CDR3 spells CAISARTSGRSEQYF. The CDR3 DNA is TGTGCCATCAGTGCGCGGACTAGCGGGAGGTCCGAGCAGTACTTC.

The CDR3 sequence is CASRKDRGGNTIYF. The CDR3 DNA sequence: TGTGCCAGCAGGAAAGACAGGGGAGGAAACACCATATATTTT. This chain links TRBV6-5 with TRBJ1-3; 8 nucleotides line up with TRBD1. CDR1 MNHEY and CDR2 SVGAGI come from the germline V gene. V lost 6 bases to trimming and J lost 4 bases; unmatched junction nucleotides: 5. The CDR3 runs to 14 residues.

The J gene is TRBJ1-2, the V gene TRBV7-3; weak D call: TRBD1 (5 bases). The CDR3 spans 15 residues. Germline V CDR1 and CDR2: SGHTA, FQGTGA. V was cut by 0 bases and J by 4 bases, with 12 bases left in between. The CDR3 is CASSLTGGIGYGYTF. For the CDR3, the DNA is TGTGCCAGCAGCTTAACCGGGGGAATTGGCTATGGCTACACCTTC.

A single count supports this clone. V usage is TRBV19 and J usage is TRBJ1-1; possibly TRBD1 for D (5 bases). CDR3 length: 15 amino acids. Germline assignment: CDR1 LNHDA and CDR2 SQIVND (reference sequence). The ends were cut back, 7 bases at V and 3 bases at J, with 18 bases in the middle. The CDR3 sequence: CASTDPGGRYTEAFF. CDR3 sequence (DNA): TGTGCCAGTACCGACCCCGGGGGTCGATACACTGAAGCTTTCTTT.

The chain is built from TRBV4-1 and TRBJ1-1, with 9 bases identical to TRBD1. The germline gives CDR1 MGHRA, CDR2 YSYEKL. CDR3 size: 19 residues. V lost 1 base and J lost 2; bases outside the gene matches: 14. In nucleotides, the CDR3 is TGCGCCAGCAGCCAAGCTCCGGGACAGGGAGTGGGTGGCAACACTGAAGCTTTCTTT. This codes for CASSQAPGQGVGGNTEAFF.

The CDR3 loop is CASSLGTAFNYGYTF. The DNA for the CDR3 is TGTGCCAGCAGCTTGGGGACAGCGTTTAACTATGGCTACACCTTC. The chain recombines TRBV5-6 with TRBJ1-2, with a tentative D call TRBD1 (6 bases). The CDR3 extends over 15 amino acids. The germline gives CDR1 SGHDT, CDR2 YYEEEE. The V end lost 0 bases, the J end lost 1 base, and 10 bases lay between the germline ends.

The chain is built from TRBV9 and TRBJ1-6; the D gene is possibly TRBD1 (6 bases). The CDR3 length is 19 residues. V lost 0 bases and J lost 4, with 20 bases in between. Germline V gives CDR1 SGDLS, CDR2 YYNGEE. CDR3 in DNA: TGTGCCAGCAGCGTAGATCGGAAGACAGGTAGGCTATATAATTCACCCCTCCACTTT. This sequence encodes CASSVDRKTGRLYNSPLHF.

The DNA of the CDR3 is TGTGCCAGCACTACAGGGGGCTACTATGGCTACACCTTC. Protein product: CASTTGGYYGYTF. The V and J genes are TRBV2 and TRBJ1-2; 9 nucleotides line up with TRBD1. Trimming at V came to 7 bases and at J to 3 bases, leaving 3 bases not matched to a gene. The CDR3 sequence is 13 residues long. CDR1 is SNHLY and CDR2 is FYNNEI in the germline V gene.

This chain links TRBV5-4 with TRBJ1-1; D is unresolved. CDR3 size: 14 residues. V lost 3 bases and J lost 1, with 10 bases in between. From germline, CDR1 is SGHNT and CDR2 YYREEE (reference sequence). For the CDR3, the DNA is TGTGCCAGCAGCTCCCGAGCAGGGAACACTGAAGCTTTCTTT. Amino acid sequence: CASSSRAGNTEAFF.